This TCR beta chain is from a study of blood T cell repertoires in COVID-19. The wider study: Specimens from acute and convalescent COVID-19 originated in the United States, Italy and Spain. PBMCs, B-cell-depleted T cells, or T cells provided the cDNA or gDNA that made up the material.

Methods used by the authors: Amplification from reference gene primers served as the basis for estimated nucleated cell counts. Generated by immunoSEQ multiplex PCR, the TCRdb table keeps only in-frame clones and is missing some. V, J and clone size are taken as reported in that table, and D and trimming were inferred from the DNA itself. Here the sample spans tens of thousands of clones, about four fifths being singletons. Unmatched junction bases numbered 10, after V lost 2 bases and J lost 7 bases. The CDR3 runs 15 residues. In germline, CDR1 is SGHRS, CDR2 YFSETQ. The sequence was obtained from a man aged 55 to 69 with acute or convalescent COVID-19. The sequenced sample consisted of peripheral blood. The rearrangement uses TRBV5-1 and TRBJ2-7; 9 nucleotides agree with TRBD1. The CDR3 reads CASSLGQGSTREQYF. The CDR3 DNA sequence: TGCGCCAGCAGCTTAGGACAGGGGTCGACTAGAGAGCAGTACTTC.